Listed below are T cell receptor beta chains from one sample, sequenced in a study of early T cells in non-severe SARS-CoV-2 infection. MiXCR, applied by TCRdb to the 5' RACE reads, yields one record per CDR3 protein. This table has tens of thousands of distinct CDR3 sequences, approximately 10% appearing once. Specimen: whole blood. These receptors all stem from an adult who was a healthcare worker with PCR-confirmed SARS-CoV-2 infection or an uninfected control (not recorded which). The CDR3 runs from the conserved cysteine through the conserved F or W. Each record gives: D gene, J gene, clone size, V gene, CDR3 protein, CDR3 DNA. D genes are given only for firm matches. The listing skips clone size in some rows; elsewhere it reads once, few, many or a size class.

D gene: NA; J gene: TRBJ1-1; clone size: NA; V gene: TRBV3-1; CDR3 protein: CASSHGGVNTEAFF; CDR3 DNA: TGTGCCAGCAGCCATGGTGGGGTAAACACTGAAGCTTTCTTT
D gene: TRBD1; J gene: TRBJ2-7; clone size: many; V gene: TRBV6-6; CDR3 protein: CASTTQGYEQYF; CDR3 DNA: TGTGCCAGCACCACACAGGGGTACGAGCAGTACTTC
D gene: NA; J gene: TRBJ2-7; clone size: NA; V gene: TRBV4-1; CDR3 protein: CASSQDSFTYEQYF; CDR3 DNA: TGCGCCAGCAGCCAAGATTCCTTTACCTACGAGCAGTACTTC
D gene: NA; J gene: TRBJ1-5; clone size: few; V gene: TRBV7-6; CDR3 protein: CASSLELDQPQHF; CDR3 DNA: TGTGCCAGCAGCTTAGAATTGGATCAGCCCCAGCATTTT
D gene: NA; J gene: TRBJ1-4; clone size: few; V gene: TRBV6-2/TRBV6-3; CDR3 protein: CASSQDRPNEKLFF; CDR3 DNA: TGTGCCAGCAGCCAGGACCGACCTAATGAAAAACTGTTTTTT
D gene: TRBD2; J gene: TRBJ2-7; clone size: few; V gene: TRBV18; CDR3 protein: CASSLLGTSGGMEYYEQYF; CDR3 DNA: TGTGCCAGCTCACTTCTCGGGACTAGCGGGGGTATGGAGTACTACGAGCAGTACTTC
D gene: NA; J gene: TRBJ2-2; clone size: NA; V gene: TRBV28; CDR3 protein: CASNGNTGELFF; CDR3 DNA: TGTGCCAGCAACGGGAACACCGGGGAGCTGTTTTTT
D gene: TRBD1; J gene: TRBJ1-1; clone size: few; V gene: TRBV2; CDR3 protein: CAERQGSEAFF; CDR3 DNA: TGTGCCGAGAGACAGGGTTCTGAAGCTTTCTTT
D gene: NA; J gene: TRBJ1-6; clone size: many; V gene: TRBV7-9; CDR3 protein: CASSFPQGLPNSPLHF; CDR3 DNA: TGTGCCAGCAGCTTCCCTCAGGGACTCCCTAATTCACCCCTCCACTTT
D gene: NA; J gene: TRBJ1-2; clone size: few; V gene: TRBV12-3/TRBV12-4; CDR3 protein: CASSPNRADGYTF; CDR3 DNA: TGTGCCAGCAGTCCCAACAGGGCGGATGGCTACACCTTC
D gene: NA; J gene: TRBJ2-7; clone size: few; V gene: TRBV11-2; CDR3 protein: CASSRATYEQYF; CDR3 DNA: TGTGCCAGCAGCCGGGCTACCTACGAGCAGTACTTC
D gene: NA; J gene: TRBJ2-1; clone size: few; V gene: TRBV12-3/TRBV12-4; CDR3 protein: CASSFGRENEQFF; CDR3 DNA: TGTGCCAGCAGTTTTGGCAGGGAAAATGAGCAGTTCTTC
D gene: NA; J gene: TRBJ1-6; clone size: many; V gene: TRBV27; CDR3 protein: CASSSPLSPLHF; CDR3 DNA: TGTGCCAGCAGTTCCCCCCTATCACCCCTCCACTTT
D gene: NA; J gene: TRBJ1-6; clone size: few; V gene: TRBV5-6; CDR3 protein: CASSLAQVYNSPLHF; CDR3 DNA: TGTGCCAGCAGCTTGGCCCAAGTCTATAATTCACCCCTCCACTTT
D gene: TRBD1; J gene: TRBJ2-7; clone size: NA; V gene: TRBV11-2; CDR3 protein: CASSLNRGQGAYEQYF; CDR3 DNA: TGTGCCAGCAGCTTGAATCGAGGACAGGGGGCCTACGAGCAGTACTTC
D gene: TRBD1; J gene: TRBJ1-4; clone size: NA; V gene: TRBV29-1; CDR3 protein: CSATGAGEKLFF; CDR3 DNA: TGCAGCGCGACAGGGGCGGGTGAAAAACTGTTTTTT
D gene: NA; J gene: TRBJ2-2; clone size: many; V gene: TRBV2; CDR3 protein: CASRAATNTGELFF; CDR3 DNA: TGTGCCAGCCGGGCCGCGACGAACACCGGGGAGCTGTTTTTT
D gene: NA; J gene: TRBJ2-3; clone size: many; V gene: TRBV14; CDR3 protein: CASSQDSGPSTDTQYF; CDR3 DNA: TGTGCCAGCAGCCAAGATTCGGGGCCTAGCACAGATACGCAGTATTTT
D gene: TRBD2; J gene: TRBJ2-1; clone size: few; V gene: TRBV6-1; CDR3 protein: CASKLGRDYEQFF; CDR3 DNA: TGTGCCAGCAAACTTGGGAGGGACTATGAGCAGTTCTTC
D gene: NA; J gene: TRBJ2-6; clone size: few; V gene: TRBV9; CDR3 protein: CASSVGAGANVLTF; CDR3 DNA: TGTGCCAGCAGCGTAGGGGCGGGGGCCAACGTCCTGACTTTC
D gene: NA; J gene: TRBJ1-1; clone size: many; V gene: TRBV16; CDR3 protein: CASSQVVAEAFF; CDR3 DNA: TGTGCCAGCAGCCAAGTAGTGGCTGAAGCTTTCTTT